This T cell receptor (beta chain) was sequenced in a study of metastatic and nonmetastatic thyroid tumors. Turning to the study itself: Repertoire data that came from the blood and tumor or nodule tissue of malignant and benign thyroid patients were compared.

Study results and limitations: The reported finding was significantly higher TCR beta diversity in malignant thyroid tumors relative to benign nodules, in blood and tumor.

There were no patients who had received any treatment before thyroid surgery. In the case of this clone: Its matching antigen is unknown.

Original data processing: It was from CDR3 differences across clinicopathological groups that a distant-metastasis classifier for papillary thyroid cancer was built. TCRdb re-called the PCR reads via MiXCR. TCRdb's processing, not the authors' own work, is the source of the V and J calls. Among 60,000 to 85,000 clones listed, 18% were seen once. The CDR3 has 12 residues. The J segment lost 7 bases and the V segment lost 7 bases, leaving 4 bases of the junction unmatched. Germline CDR1 reads MDHEN; CDR2 reads SYDVKM. The source of this sequence is a female donor with papillary thyroid cancer or a benign thyroid nodule (not recorded which). Some clones in this sample may be carry-over from other donors' samples. V and J are TRBV28 and TRBJ1-2, with 9 positions matching TRBD1. The sequencing sample was made of blood. CDR3 DNA: TGTGCCAGCATACAGGGGGCCTTTGGCTACACCTTC. As protein: CASIQGAFGYTF.